These 22 T cell receptor beta chains were sequenced from one sample in a study of T cell responses to AZD1222 COVID-19 vaccine. The repertoire was sequenced with immunoSEQ multiplex PCR; TCRdb's copy has only in-frame clones and lacks some. Of about 200,000 clones detected, approximately 94% appear once; the ten largest clones hold around 1.7%. Sequenced material: peripheral blood, taken 28 days after the second dose of the MenACWY control vaccine. Source of these receptors: an adult who received the MenACWY meningococcal vaccine as a control.

This clone showed up just once. The chain couples TRBV21-1 to TRBJ2-7; TRBD2 is the table's D call and was not checked against the DNA. TRBV21-1 is annotated as a pseudogene. The CDR3 runs 13 residues. CDR3 in amino acids: CASSKREGYEQYF. Written as DNA, the CDR3 is TGTGCCAGCAGTAAAAGGGAGGGCTACGAGCAGTACTTC.

The chain joins TRBV18 to TRBJ2-2; the D gene is possibly TRBD1 (6 bases). V lost 2 bases and J lost 5, with 12 bases in between. CDR1 and CDR2 from the germline V gene are KGHSH and LQKENI. CDR3 length: 15 residues. The CDR3 sequence: CASSPLLQGTGELFF. CDR3 in DNA: TGTGCCAGCTCACCATTGTTACAGGGAACCGGGGAGCTGTTTTTT.

V is TRBV28 and J is TRBJ2-5, with D possibly TRBD1 on 6 matching bases. Germline V gene lookup returns CDR1 MDHEN and CDR2 SYDVKM. V was clipped by 6 bases and J by 5 bases, with 16 bases between them. The CDR3 totals 14 residues. The CDR3 DNA reads as TGTGCCAGCAGCCCCTTAGGGGGTCGGGAGACCCAGTACTTC. Protein product: CASSPLGGRETQYF. Combining the CDR3 with reference TRBV28 and TRBJ2-5 gives the whole variable domain DVKVTQSSRYLVKRTGEKVFLECVQDMDHENMFWYRQDPGLGLRLIYFSYDVKMKEKGDIPEGYSVSREKKERFSLILESASTNQTSMYLCASSPLGGRETQYFGPGTRLLVL.

A word on this clone: The junction differs from germline at one of its ends, possibly a read error. The chain couples TRBV15 to TRBJ1-5; D remains ambiguous. This CDR3 is 13 amino acids long. Germline V gene data show CDR1 as LNHNV and CDR2 as YYDKDF (reference sequence). CDR3 sequence (DNA): TGTGCCACCAGCGGAGACGGGAATCAGCCCCAGCATTTT. As protein: CATSGDGNQPQHF. Combining the CDR3 with reference TRBV15 and TRBJ1-5 gives the whole variable domain DAMVIQNPRYQVTQFGKPVTLSCSQTLNHNVMYWYQQKSSQAPKLLFHYYDKDFNNEADTPDNFQSRRPNTSFCFLDIRSPGLGDTAMYLCATSGDGNQPQHFGDGTRLSIL.

The chain joins TRBV10-3 to TRBJ2-7, with 8 bases fitting TRBD1. Per germline, CDR1 ENHRY and CDR2 SYGVKD. The length of the CDR3 is 16 residues. V dropped 6 bases and J dropped 5; count of bases not matched to a gene: 15. The CDR3 loop reads CAISKVTDRVRNEQYF. In DNA form, the CDR3 reads TGTGCCATCAGCAAAGTAACGGACAGGGTTCGGAACGAGCAGTACTTC.

The chain has TRBV14 and TRBJ2-5; TRBD2 matches 8 bases. CDR3 length equals 16 residues. Germline V gives CDR1 SGHDN, CDR2 FVKESK. Germline trimming cut 0 bases from V and 5 bases from J; bases unmatched to any gene: 8. The CDR3 DNA sequence: TGTGCCAGCAGCCAAGATGGAAGCGGGAGAATCGAGACCCAGTACTTC. It specifies CASSQDGSGRIETQYF.

This chain uses TRBV19 with TRBJ1-1; a weak D match, TRBD1 (5 bases). The CDR3 totals 14 residues. Trimming removed 1 base at V and 3 bases at J, with 9 bases between. The germline V gene has CDR1 LNHDA and CDR2 SQIVND (reference sequence). CDR3 bases: TGTGCCAGTAGTATAGGGAGGGGTGACACTGAAGCTTTCTTT. This sequence encodes CASSIGRGDTEAFF. Full variable domain (rest looked up from reference TRBV19 and TRBJ1-1): DGGITQSPKYLFRKEGQNVTLSCEQNLNHDAMYWYRQDPGQGLRLIYYSQIVNDFQKGDIAEGYSVSREKKESFPLTVTSAQKNPTAFYLCASSIGRGDTEAFFGQGTRLTVV.

This sequence joins TRBV2 and TRBJ2-1, with 9 bases that match TRBD1. V trimming: 9 bases; J trimming: 6 bases; junction bases outside the gene matches: 12. The CDR3 has 15 residues. The germline gives CDR1 SNHLY, CDR2 FYNNEI. The CDR3 here is CASSSGTGWTNEQFF. DNA for the CDR3: TGTGCCAGTTCGTCCGGGACAGGGTGGACCAATGAGCAGTTCTTC.

V usage is TRBV4-2 and J usage is TRBJ1-1; TRBD1 might be the D (6 bases). V was pared by 0 bases and J by 2 bases, with 13 bases between. The CDR3 sequence is 16 residues long. Looked up from germline, CDR1 is LGHNA and CDR2 is YNFKEQ. CDR3 DNA sequence: TGTGCCAGCAGCCAAGATAAAGGGGGGCTTAACACTGAAGCTTTCTTT. Protein product: CASSQDKGGLNTEAFF.

As for this clone: Relative to the germline gene, one junction end is altered; a read error may explain this. CDR3: CSVEVLTGAYEQYF. The CDR3 region has the DNA TGCAGCGTCGAAGTCCTGACGGGGGCCTACGAGCAGTACTTC. The chain links TRBV29-1 to TRBJ2-7; tentative D call: TRBD2 (6 bases). This CDR3 is 14 amino acids long. Germline CDR1 reads SQVTM; CDR2 reads ANQGSEA.

This rearrangement joins TRBV7-2 to TRBJ2-7, with TRBD1 matching over 8 bases. Trimming at V came to 0 bases and at J to 5 bases, leaving 6 bases not matched to a gene. There are 15 residues in the CDR3. Germline CDR1 is SGHTA and CDR2 is FQGNSA. CDR3 in DNA: TGTGCCAGCAGCTTAGCCCGGACAGGGTTGAACGAGCAGTACTTC. Translating gives CASSLARTGLNEQYF.

J is TRBJ1-4 and V is TRBV6-5; 10 nucleotides agree with TRBD1. CDR3 size: 14 residues. With V trimmed by 5 bases and J by 8 bases, 5 bases remained unmatched. The germline V gene has CDR1 MNHEY and CDR2 SVGAGI. The DNA for the CDR3 is TGTGCCAGCAGTAGACAGGGGGCGGCGGAAAAACTGTTTTTT. Translated: CASSRQGAAEKLFF.

The chain links TRBV28 to TRBJ2-7, with D possibly TRBD2 on 7 matching bases. CDR3 length equals 13 residues. In germline, CDR1 is MDHEN, CDR2 SYDVKM. V gave up 7 bases and J gave up 3 bases, with 13 bases separating them. CDR3 protein: CASKREGDYEQYF. CDR3 DNA: TGTGCCAGCAAGAGGGAGGGGGACTACGAGCAGTACTTC.

The chain is built from TRBV7-9 and TRBJ1-6; 8 bases fit TRBD1. This CDR3 spans 17 amino acids. The V gene's germline CDR1 is SEHNR and CDR2 FQNEAQ (reference sequence). V gave up 5 bases and J gave up 0 bases; unmatched junction bases: 6. The CDR3, as DNA: TGTGCCAGCAGCCCGAGACAGGGGAGCTCCTATAATTCACCCCTCCACTTT. It translates to CASSPRQGSSYNSPLHF. The whole variable domain, filled in from reference TRBV7-9 and TRBJ1-6, reads DTGVSQNPRHKITKRGQNVTFRCDPISEHNRLYWYRQTLGQGPEFLTYFQNEAQLEKSRLLSDRFSAERPKGSFSTLEIQRTEQGDSAMYLCASSPRQGSSYNSPLHFGNGTRLTVT.

The chain is built from TRBV30 and TRBJ2-3, with D tentatively TRBD1 or TRBD2 (6 bases each). V was clipped by 0 bases and J by 3 bases, with 10 bases between them. Per the germline V gene, CDR1 is GTSNPN and CDR2 is SVGIG (reference sequence). The CDR3 length is 14 residues. CDR3 sequence: CAWSVGGRTDTQYF. CDR3 nucleotides: TGTGCCTGGAGTGTAGGGGGGAGAACAGATACGCAGTATTTT.

This clone was seen just once. Written as DNA, the CDR3 is TGTGCCAGCAGTTTACCATCCTCCCCAAATGAGCAGTTCTTC. This gives the protein CASSLPSSPNEQFF. The chain recombines TRBV28 with TRBJ2-1; no clear D gene. Trimming stripped 2 bases from V and 7 bases from J, with 12 bases between. This CDR3 is built from 14 residues. Germline CDR1 is MDHEN and CDR2 is SYDVKM.

J is TRBJ2-5 and V is TRBV6-5, with TRBD1 as a possible D gene (6 bases). V gave up 6 bases and J gave up 1 base, with 15 bases separating them. The germline CDR1 and CDR2 sequences are MNHEY and SVGAGI. The CDR3 extends over 15 amino acids. The DNA for the CDR3 is TGTGCCAGCAGACCTAGGGGACAACTCCAAGAGACCCAGTACTTC. This codes for CASRPRGQLQETQYF.

The chain recombines TRBV11-2 with TRBJ2-1; 7 nucleotides agree with TRBD2. This CDR3 has 15 amino acids. Trimming at V came to 1 base and at J to 4 bases, leaving 4 bases not matched to a gene. The germline V gene has CDR1 SGHAT and CDR2 FQNNGV. CDR3 sequence reads: CASSLVGGEYNEQFF. The CDR3 nucleotides are TGTGCCAGCAGCTTAGTGGGGGGGGAGTACAATGAGCAGTTCTTC.

Worth noting for this clone: One end of the junction varies from germline; a read error may be responsible. This rearrangement joins TRBV6-1 to TRBJ2-3; TRBD1 aligns across 9 bases. CDR3 length equals 14 residues. Germline V gene sequence: CDR1 MNHNS, CDR2 SASEGT. CDR3 in DNA: TGTGCCAGCTGTGACAGGGGGGCCGCAGATACGCAGTATTTT. This gives the protein CASCDRGAADTQYF.

The gene calls are TRBV6-1 and TRBJ2-7; the D is unclear. V lost 1 base, J lost 2 bases, and 6 bases lay in between. Germline CDR1 is MNHNS and CDR2 is SASEGT. This CDR3 is built from 13 residues. The CDR3 sequence: CASSEVGTYEQYF. Here the CDR3 DNA reads TGTGCCAGCAGTGAAGTAGGGACCTACGAGCAGTACTTC.

This rearrangement joins TRBV30 to TRBJ2-2; possibly TRBD2 for D (5 bases). This CDR3 comprises 14 residues. Trimming stripped 0 bases from V and 1 base from J, with 6 bases between. Germline-derived CDR1 and CDR2 are GTSNPN and SVGIG (reference sequence). The CDR3 nucleotides are TGTGCCTGGAGTGTACGGGAGAACACCGGGGAGCTGTTTTTT. The encoded protein is CAWSVRENTGELFF.

The chain employs TRBV19 and TRBJ1-3; D might be TRBD1 (5 bases). The germline V and J ends were trimmed by 8 bases and 4 bases, with 15 bases remaining between them. Germline assignment: CDR1 LNHDA and CDR2 SQIVND (reference sequence). CDR3 size: 14 residues. In DNA form, the CDR3 reads TGTGCCAGTGCCATGGGGACGGCGGGAAACACCATATATTTT. It is translated as CASAMGTAGNTIYF.